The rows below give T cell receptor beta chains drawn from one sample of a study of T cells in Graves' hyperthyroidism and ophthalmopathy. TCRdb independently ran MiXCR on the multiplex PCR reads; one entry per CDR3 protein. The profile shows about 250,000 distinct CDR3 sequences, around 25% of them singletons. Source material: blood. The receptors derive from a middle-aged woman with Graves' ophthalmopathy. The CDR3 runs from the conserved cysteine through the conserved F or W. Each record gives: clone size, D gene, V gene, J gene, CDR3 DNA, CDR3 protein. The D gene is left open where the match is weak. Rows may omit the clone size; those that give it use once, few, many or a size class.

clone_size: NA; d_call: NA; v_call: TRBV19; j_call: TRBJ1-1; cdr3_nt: TGTGCCAGTAGTGTGGACGGTGGTAGTTTCTTT; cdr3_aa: CASSVDGGSFF
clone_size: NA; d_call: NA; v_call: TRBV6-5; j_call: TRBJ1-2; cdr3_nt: TGTGCCAGCAGTTATCGTTCGGGGCAGAACTATGGCTACACCTTC; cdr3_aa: CASSYRSGQNYGYTF
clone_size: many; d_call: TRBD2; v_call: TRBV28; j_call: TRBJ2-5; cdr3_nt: TGTGCCAGCAGTTTAACCCTAACTAGCGTATGGTCAGAGACCCAGTACTTC; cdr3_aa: CASSLTLTSVWSETQYF
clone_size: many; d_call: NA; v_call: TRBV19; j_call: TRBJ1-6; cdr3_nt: TGTGCCAGTAGGAACAGCCGGGACCTCTCAGGCAATTCACCCCTCCACTTT; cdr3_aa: CASRNSRDLSGNSPLHF
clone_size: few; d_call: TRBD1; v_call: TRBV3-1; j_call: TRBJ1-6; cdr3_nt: TGTGCCAGCAGCCAAGAAGGGCAGGGGGGAACTCAAAATTCACCCCTCCACTTT; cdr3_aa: CASSQEGQGGTQNSPLHF
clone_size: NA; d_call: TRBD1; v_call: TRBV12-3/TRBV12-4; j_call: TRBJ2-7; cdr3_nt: TGTGCCAGCAGTTCTGGGACAGGGGGGAACGAGCAGTACTTC; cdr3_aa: CASSSGTGGNEQYF
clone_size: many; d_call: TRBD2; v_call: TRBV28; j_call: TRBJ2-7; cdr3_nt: TGTGCCAGCAGGAGCCATGAGGGCGGGGGCTCCTACGAGCAGTACTTC; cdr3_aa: CASRSHEGGGSYEQYF
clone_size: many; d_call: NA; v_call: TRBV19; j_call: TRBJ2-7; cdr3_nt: TGTGCCAGTAGTATTGCAGGACGCAGCTCCTACGAGCAGTACTTC; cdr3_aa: CASSIAGRSSYEQYF
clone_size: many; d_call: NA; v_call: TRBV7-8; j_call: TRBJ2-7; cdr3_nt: TGTGCCAGCAGAGGAGTAGCGGATCCCTCCTACGAGCAGTACTTC; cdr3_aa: CASRGVADPSYEQYF
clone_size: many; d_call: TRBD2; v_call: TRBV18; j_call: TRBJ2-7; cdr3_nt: TGTGCCAGCTCACCAAGCGAGGGACTAGCGGACGAGCAGTACTTC; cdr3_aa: CASSPSEGLADEQYF
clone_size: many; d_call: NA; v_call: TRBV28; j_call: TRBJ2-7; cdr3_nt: TGTGCCAGCAGTTCGGCCAGCGGGTTCGACGAGCAGTACTTC; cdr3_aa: CASSSASGFDEQYF
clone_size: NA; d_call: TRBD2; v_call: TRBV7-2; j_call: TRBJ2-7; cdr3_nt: TGTGCCAGCAGAGTGGGACTAGCGGGAGACGAGCAGTACTTC; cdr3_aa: CASRVGLAGDEQYF
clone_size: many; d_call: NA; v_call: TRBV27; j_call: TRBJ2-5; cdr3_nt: TGTGCCAGCGGCTCTCTAGGATTGAAGGAGACCCAGTACTTC; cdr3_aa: CASGSLGLKETQYF